This TCR beta chain was documented in a study of T cell changes during pregnancy in multiple sclerosis. The CDR3 totals 12 residues. Trimming removed 6 bases at V and 8 bases at J, with 10 bases between. Germline lookup yields CDR1 SNHLY and CDR2 FYNNEI. The protocol was immunoSEQ multiplex PCR, while the TCRdb copy is restricted to in-frame clones and leaves out a portion. The sample records 78,000 or so clones, roughly nine tenths being singletons. The gene calls are TRBV2 and TRBJ1-4; D remains ambiguous. Source: peripheral blood, taken before pregnancy. The TCR comes from a female donor with multiple sclerosis, enrolled in a pregnancy study. The CDR3 is CASRKLEEKLFF. The DNA for the CDR3 is TGTGCCAGCAGAAAATTGGAGGAAAAACTGTTTTTT.